These 4 T cell receptor beta chains came from one sample sequenced in a study of T-cell reconstitution after alpha-beta-depleted transplantation in children (dated by TCRdb to about 2016). Receptors were amplified or captured by PCR. Sequencing took place on an Illumina HiSeq 2500. TCR library preparation used molecular barcoding, with unique molecular identifiers applied to normalize quantification of the TCRbeta repertoire. TCRdb reprocessed the public reads (quality trimming at Q25 with fastp, clone calling with MiXCR) and kept in-frame beta chains. Each CDR3 protein gets just one entry, which takes the most common genes and DNA from the rows behind it. This sample gives over 100,000 distinct CDR3 sequences in total; around 10% of them show up just once. The ten largest clones represent less than 40% of the sample. What this sample's treatment or condition label stands for: allogeneic hematopoietic cell transplantation with graft depleted of TCRalphabeta T cells and CD19 B cells.

The sequencing used PBMCs, collected before TCRalphabeta/CD19-depleted stem cell transplant. Source of these receptors: a boy younger than 10 with acute lymphoblastic leukemia, due to receive a stem cell transplant.

This chain connects TRBV7-2 to TRBJ2-3; the D is unclear. Germline loops: CDR1 SGHTA, CDR2 FQGNSA. Trimming removed 1 base from V and 4 bases from J, with 6 bases in between. The CDR3 covers 13 residues. The CDR3 region is CASSLDPSDTQYF. CDR3 in DNA: TGTGCCAGCAGCTTAGACCCTTCAGATACGCAGTATTTT.

This clonotype appeared a few times. The rearrangement joins TRBV28 to TRBJ2-7; 11 nucleotides agree with TRBD2. Germline V CDR1 and CDR2: MDHEN, SYDVKM. After removal of 7 bases from V and 4 bases from J, the junction contained 6 bases not matched to a gene. The CDR3 length is 14 residues. CDR3 in amino acids: CASTGASGRYEQYF. The CDR3 DNA follows: TGTGCCAGCACTGGGGCTAGCGGGAGGTACGAGCAGTACTTC.

V is TRBV3-1 and J is TRBJ2-5; D is ambiguous. Germline CDR1 reads LGHDT; CDR2 reads YNNKEL (reference sequence). The CDR3 runs to 11 residues. Trimming shortened V by 4 bases and J by 7 bases, and 7 bases separated the two germline ends. The CDR3 DNA follows: TGTGCCAGCAGCCGACGGAGGACCCAGTACTTC. Protein product: CASSRRRTQYF.

This clonotype was seen ten or more times. The chain couples TRBV12-3 or TRBV12-4 to TRBJ2-7, with 8 nucleotides matching TRBD2. Unmatched junction bases numbered 6, after V lost 5 bases and J lost 6 bases. The CDR3 is made up of 13 amino acids. CDR3 sequence (DNA): TGTGCCAGCAGTCTCAGTACTAGCGGCGAGCAGTACTTC. Its translation: CASSLSTSGEQYF.